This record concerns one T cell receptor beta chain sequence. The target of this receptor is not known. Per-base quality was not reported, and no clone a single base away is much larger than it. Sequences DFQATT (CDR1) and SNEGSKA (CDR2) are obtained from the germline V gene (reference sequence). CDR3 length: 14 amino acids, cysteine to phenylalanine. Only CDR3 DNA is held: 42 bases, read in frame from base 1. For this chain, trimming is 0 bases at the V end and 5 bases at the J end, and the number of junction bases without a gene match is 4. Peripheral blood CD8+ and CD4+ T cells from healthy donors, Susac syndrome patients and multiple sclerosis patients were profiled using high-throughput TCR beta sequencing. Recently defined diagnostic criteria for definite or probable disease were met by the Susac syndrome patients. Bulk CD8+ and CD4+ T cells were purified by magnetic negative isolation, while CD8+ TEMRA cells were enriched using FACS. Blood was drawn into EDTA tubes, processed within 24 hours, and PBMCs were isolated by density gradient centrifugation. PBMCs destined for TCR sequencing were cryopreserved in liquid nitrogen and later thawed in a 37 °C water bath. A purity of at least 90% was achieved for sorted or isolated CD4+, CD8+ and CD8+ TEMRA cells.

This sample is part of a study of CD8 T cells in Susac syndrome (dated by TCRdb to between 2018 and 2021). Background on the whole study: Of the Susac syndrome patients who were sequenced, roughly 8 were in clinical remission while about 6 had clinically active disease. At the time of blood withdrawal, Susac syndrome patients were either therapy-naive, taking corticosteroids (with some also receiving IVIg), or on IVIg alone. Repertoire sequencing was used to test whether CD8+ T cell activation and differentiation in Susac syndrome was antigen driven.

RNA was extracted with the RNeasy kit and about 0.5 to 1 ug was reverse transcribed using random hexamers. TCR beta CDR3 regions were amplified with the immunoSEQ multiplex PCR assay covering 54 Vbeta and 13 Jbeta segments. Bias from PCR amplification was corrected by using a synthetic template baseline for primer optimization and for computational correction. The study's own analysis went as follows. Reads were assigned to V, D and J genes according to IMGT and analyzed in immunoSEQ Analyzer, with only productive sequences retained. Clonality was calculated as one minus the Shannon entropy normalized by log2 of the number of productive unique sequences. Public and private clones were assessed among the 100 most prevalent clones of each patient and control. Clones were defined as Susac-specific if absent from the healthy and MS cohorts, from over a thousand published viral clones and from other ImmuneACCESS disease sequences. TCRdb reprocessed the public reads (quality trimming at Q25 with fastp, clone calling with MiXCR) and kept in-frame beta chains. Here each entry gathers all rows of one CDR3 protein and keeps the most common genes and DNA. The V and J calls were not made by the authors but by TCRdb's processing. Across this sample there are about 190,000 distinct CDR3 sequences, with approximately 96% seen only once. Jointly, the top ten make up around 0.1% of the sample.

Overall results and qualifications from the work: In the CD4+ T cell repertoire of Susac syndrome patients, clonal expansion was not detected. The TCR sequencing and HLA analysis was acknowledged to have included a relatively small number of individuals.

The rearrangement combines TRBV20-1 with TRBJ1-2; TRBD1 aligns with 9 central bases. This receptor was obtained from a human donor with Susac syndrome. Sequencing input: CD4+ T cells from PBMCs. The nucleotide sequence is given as TGCAGTGCTAGAGATTCCGGACAGGGGTATGGCTACACCTTC. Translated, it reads CSARDSGQGYGYTF.